The subject of this entry is one T cell receptor beta chain. As yet, its antigen is unknown. This sample was included in a study of T cell responses to AZD1222 COVID-19 vaccine. About the study: Second-dose recipients at about 4 or about 12 weeks were treated as one pooled group.

The CDR3 contains 16 residues. J was trimmed by 6 bases and V by 4 bases; bases with no gene match: 13. Germline CDR1 and CDR2: SGHRS and YFSETQ. Findings of the study overall: Nearly half of the spike-specific TCRs reportedly recognize variant regions that carry no mutations. Donors in the cohort were predominantly white British and more often female, and clonal diversity was possibly underestimated. Repertoire samples came only from after the peak T cell response.

Clones were sequenced by immunoSEQ multiplex PCR, and TCRdb holds only the in-frame ones, with some missing. The repertoire holds tens of thousands of clones, with roughly 90% as singletons. The V and J genes are TRBV5-1 and TRBJ2-7; 10 bases agree with TRBD1. The starting material was peripheral blood, obtained on day 0 of AZD1222 vaccination. The TCR was taken from an adult in good health. CDR3 DNA: TGCGCCAGCAGCGTGGGGCCTCGGGACAGGGGTAGCGAGCAGTACTTC. Translation: CASSVGPRDRGSEQYF.